This TCR beta chain was profiled in a study of lymphopenia after photon versus proton radiotherapy. Study-level findings and limits: Photon-treated patients lost naive T cells and TCR diversity; proton-treated stayed stable. Authors raise, but do not show, better survival with proton therapy.

Germline CDR1 SGHAT, CDR2 FQNNGV. The CDR3 has 13 residues. Trimming stripped 3 bases from V and 5 bases from J, with 11 bases between. Note on this clone: Its antigen is currently unknown.

Sequenced by immunoSEQ multiplex PCR; TCRdb stores in-frame clones only, minus some. The sample has tens of thousands of clones, around 80% seen once. This specimen consisted of peripheral blood, obtained from a patient treated with proton-based radiotherapy. This chain connects TRBV11-2 to TRBJ2-7; tentative D call: TRBD2 (5 bases). This TCR was recovered from a man aged 55 to 70 with pancreatic cancer. In DNA, the CDR3 is TGTGCCAGCAGCTTCTCACTAGTTAACGAGCAGTACTTC. Its translation is CASSFSLVNEQYF.